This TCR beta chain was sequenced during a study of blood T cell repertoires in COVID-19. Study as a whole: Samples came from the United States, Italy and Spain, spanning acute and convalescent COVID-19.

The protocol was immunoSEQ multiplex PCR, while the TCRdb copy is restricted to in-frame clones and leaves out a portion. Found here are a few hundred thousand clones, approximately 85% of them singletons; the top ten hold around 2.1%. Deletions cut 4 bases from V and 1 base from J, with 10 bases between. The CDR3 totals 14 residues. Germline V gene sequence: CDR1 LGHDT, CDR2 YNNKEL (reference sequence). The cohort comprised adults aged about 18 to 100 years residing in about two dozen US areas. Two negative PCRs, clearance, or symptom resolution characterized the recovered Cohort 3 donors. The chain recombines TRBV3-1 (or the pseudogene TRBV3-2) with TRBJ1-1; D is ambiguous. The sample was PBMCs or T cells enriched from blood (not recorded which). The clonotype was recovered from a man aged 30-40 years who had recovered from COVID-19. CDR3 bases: TGTGCCAGCAGCCCGGCGAGGAGGAACACTGAAGCTTTCTTT. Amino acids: CASSPARRNTEAFF.